A single sample is the source of the 30 T cell receptor beta chains below, sequenced in a study of T cells in Graves' hyperthyroidism and ophthalmopathy. Amplification of TCR beta CDR3 regions was performed using RNA transcripts as template. Initially, a first-round RT-PCR of the TCR CDR3 employed the HTBI primer set. TCRdb ran MiXCR on the multiplex PCR reads and lists one entry per CDR3 protein. The sample has 650,000 to 750,000 distinct CDR3 sequences, around 13% seen once; the top ten hold roughly 10%. Sequenced sample: blood. The receptors were gathered from a woman between 18 and 29 years old with Graves' hyperthyroidism.

The table lists this clonotype with many counts. The chain couples TRBV2 to TRBJ1-1; tentatively, D is TRBD1 (6 bases). The germline V and J ends were trimmed by 1 base and 0 bases, with 15 bases remaining between them. The CDR3 is 17 amino acids. Germline V gene data show CDR1 as SNHLY and CDR2 as FYNNEI. Here the CDR3 reads CASSEENDRPMNTEAFF. For the CDR3, the DNA is TGTGCCAGCAGTGAAGAAAATGACAGGCCGATGAACACTGAAGCTTTCTTT.

In its sample, this clonotype was seen many times. The chain carries TRBV4-2 and TRBJ1-5; 9 bases map to TRBD1. CDR3 length equals 16 residues. Germline CDR1 is LGHNA and CDR2 is YNFKEQ. Losses at the gene ends were 0 bases for V and 5 bases for J; bases not matched to a gene: 5. This CDR3 reads CASSQDRDRDDQPQHF. CDR3 in DNA: TGTGCCAGCAGCCAAGATAGGGACAGGGATGATCAGCCCCAGCATTTT.

The rearrangement joins TRBV6-1 to TRBJ1-1, with D unresolved. V lost 5 bases, J lost 2 bases, and 6 bases lay in between. This CDR3 is 12 amino acids long. Germline lookup yields CDR1 MNHNS and CDR2 SASEGT. This CDR3 is CASSRINTEAFF. CDR3 DNA: TGTGCCAGCAGTCGGATAAACACTGAAGCTTTCTTT.

The chain carries TRBV29-1 and TRBJ2-3; the D gene could be TRBD1 or TRBD2 (6 bases each). The V end lost 6 bases, the J end lost 1 base, and 17 bases lay between the germline ends. The germline V gene encodes CDR1 SQVTM and CDR2 ANQGSEA. This CDR3 has 15 residues. The CDR3 sequence: CSVPVWGAGTDTQYF. CDR3 DNA: TGCAGCGTCCCCGTTTGGGGGGCTGGCACAGATACGCAGTATTTT.

The rearrangement uses TRBV6-1 and TRBJ1-2, with no clear D. This CDR3 comprises 17 residues. Trimming removed 6 bases at V and 8 bases at J, with 28 bases between. Per the germline V gene, CDR1 is MNHNS and CDR2 is SASEGT. The CDR3 is CASSVDPGSLGSSGYTF. CDR3 DNA: TGTGCCAGCAGCGTAGACCCCGGGTCCCTTGGATCATCCGGCTACACCTTC.

This clonotype was counted ten times or more. V and J are TRBV29-1 and TRBJ2-7, with TRBD1 matching 8 bases. The V segment lost 4 bases and the J segment 4 bases; nucleotides outside the gene matches: 9. Germline V lookup: CDR1 SQVTM, CDR2 ANQGSEA. This CDR3 has 14 amino acids. The CDR3 DNA reads TGCAGCGTTGTTGGCAGGGGGCCGGTATACGAGCAGTACTTC. Residues: CSVVGRGPVYEQYF.

This clonotype was picked up many times. This chain links TRBV29-1 with TRBJ2-7; TRBD1 agrees at 9 bases. With 4 bases clipped from V and 3 bases from J, the junction kept 10 bases outside the gene matches. This CDR3 has 15 amino acids. Looked up from germline, CDR1 is SQVTM and CDR2 is ANQGSEA. CDR3 sequence reads: CSVVRTQGAGYEQYF. The DNA of the CDR3 is TGCAGCGTTGTACGGACACAGGGGGCGGGCTACGAGCAGTACTTC.

This clonotype was recorded many times. This chain joins TRBV11-1 and TRBJ2-7; 7 nucleotides match TRBD1. V lost 5 bases, J lost 4 bases, and 14 bases stayed unmatched. The CDR3 contains 16 residues. CDR1 is SGHAT and CDR2 is FQDESV in the germline V gene (reference sequence). The CDR3 spells CASSGRPGTATYEQYF. Here the CDR3 DNA reads TGTGCCAGCAGCGGGCGACCCGGGACAGCGACTTACGAGCAGTACTTC. Full variable domain (remainder filled in from reference TRBV11-1 and TRBJ2-7): EAEVAQSPRYKITEKSQAVAFWCDPISGHATLYWYRQILGQGPELLVQFQDESVVDDSQLPKDRFSAERLKGVDSTLKIQPAELGDSAMYLCASSGRPGTATYEQYFGPGTRLTVT.

The genes are TRBV20-1 and TRBJ2-1; 10 nucleotides agree with TRBD2. V trimming: 6 bases; J trimming: 6 bases; junction bases outside the gene matches: 8. Germline-derived CDR1 and CDR2 are DFQATT and SNEGSKA (reference sequence). CDR3 length equals 14 residues. This CDR3 reads CSAPSGRASNEQFF. The CDR3 bases are TGCAGTGCCCCCAGCGGGAGGGCCTCCAATGAGCAGTTCTTC.

This clonotype was detected ten times or more. The chain is built from TRBV4-3 and TRBJ1-1; a weak D match, TRBD1 (5 bases). The V gene's germline CDR1 is LGHNA and CDR2 YSLEER. Trimming left V 0 bases short and J 3 bases short, with 20 bases between. This CDR3 contains 18 residues. CDR3 coding DNA: TGCGCCAGCAGCCAAGATGTCGAGGGAACAGCGGGGGACACTGAAGCTTTCTTT. It encodes CASSQDVEGTAGDTEAFF.

The chain has TRBV15 and TRBJ1-2, with a possible D match to TRBD1 (6 bases). V was pared by 3 bases and J by 2 bases, with 10 bases between. CDR1 is LNHNV and CDR2 is YYDKDF in the germline V gene (reference sequence). The length of the CDR3 is 14 residues. Here the CDR3 reads CATSSPGQNYGYTF. The CDR3, as DNA: TGTGCCACCAGCAGCCCAGGACAGAACTATGGCTACACCTTC.

This clonotype was seen many times. CDR3 loop: CASSLGQSVQPQHF. CDR3 in DNA: TGTGCCAGCAGCTTAGGACAGTCGGTCCAGCCCCAGCATTTT. This chain connects TRBV13 to TRBJ1-5; D not certain. The germline V gene has CDR1 PRHDT and CDR2 FYEKMQ (reference sequence). V lost 0 bases and J 7 bases, leaving 10 bases between the germline ends. The CDR3 is 14 residues long.

V gene TRBV15 combines with J gene TRBJ1-1; no firm D call. V dropped 0 bases and J dropped 6 bases, with 14 bases sitting between them. The CDR3 spans 15 residues. Germline CDR1 and CDR2: LNHNV and YYDKDF (reference sequence). The CDR3 sequence is CATSRDHRGAAEAFF. CDR3 in DNA: TGTGCCACCAGCAGAGATCACCGGGGTGCCGCTGAAGCTTTCTTT.

Here the CDR3 reads CSVDKGGQTEAFF. In DNA, the CDR3 is TGCAGCGTTGACAAGGGGGGGCAGACTGAAGCTTTCTTT. The chain links TRBV29-1 to TRBJ1-1; maybe TRBD1 (6 bases). Germline V CDR1 and CDR2: SQVTM, ANQGSEA. The CDR3 loop spans 13 amino acids. V was trimmed by 3 bases and J by 5 bases, leaving 13 bases between them.

The sample holds many counts of this clonotype. The V and J genes are TRBV2 and TRBJ2-7, with 11 bases that match TRBD1. Germline lookup yields CDR1 SNHLY and CDR2 FYNNEI. V lost 5 bases, J lost 5 bases, and 8 bases stayed unmatched. The CDR3 is 15 residues long. CDR3 residues: CASSKDRGRLDEQYF. The CDR3 region has the DNA TGTGCCAGCAGTAAGGACAGGGGGCGCTTAGACGAGCAGTACTTC.

This clonotype was recorded at least ten times. The V call is TRBV11-2, the J call TRBJ2-7, with TRBD1 identical over 9 bases. The junction had 6 bases not matched to a gene; V was cut back by 0 bases and J by 6 bases. The germline V gene has CDR1 SGHAT and CDR2 FQNNGV. CDR3 length: 15 amino acids. The CDR3 DNA reads TGTGCCAGCAGCTTAGACCGGGACAGGGCCCTCGAGCAGTACTTC. This codes for CASSLDRDRALEQYF.

This clonotype was seen more than once but under ten times. The rearrangement joins TRBV4-1 to TRBJ2-7; 9 bases match TRBD1. V trimming: 0 bases; J trimming: 5 bases; junction bases outside the gene matches: 14. This CDR3 spans 18 amino acids. CDR1 and CDR2 from the germline V gene are MGHRA and YSYEKL. The CDR3 region has the DNA TGCGCCAGCAGCCAAGATCGCGTAAAGAACAGGGGGCGCCACGAGCAGTACTTC. It specifies CASSQDRVKNRGRHEQYF.

In its sample, this clonotype was seen once. A much larger clone differs from this one at a single base, so this may be a read error. The chain recombines TRBV7-3 with TRBJ2-5; 16 nucleotides match TRBD2. Germline V lookup: CDR1 SGHTA, CDR2 FQGTGA. V lost 2 bases, J lost 5 bases, and 5 bases stayed unmatched. This CDR3 is 17 amino acids long. The CDR3 coding sequence is TGTGCCAGCAGCTTAGGGACTAGCGGGAGGGCCCGTGAGACCCAGTACTTC. It is translated as CASSLGTSGRARETQYF. The entire variable domain, with the rest obtained from reference TRBV7-3 and TRBJ2-5, is as follows: GAGVSQTPSNKVTEKGKYVELRCDPISGHTALYWYRQSLGQGPEFLIYFQGTGAADDSGLPNDRFFAVRPEGSVSTLKIQRTERGDSAVYLCASSLGTSGRARETQYFGPGTRLLVL.

This clonotype showed up many times. The V and J genes are TRBV7-2 and TRBJ1-5; D may be TRBD1 (6 bases). The CDR3 is 13 residues long. Germline-derived CDR1 and CDR2 are SGHTA and FQGNSA. Trimming pared 8 bases from V and 6 bases from J, leaving 14 bases between. The CDR3: CASAAGASQPQHF. The CDR3 bases are TGTGCCAGCGCGGCGGGGGCGAGTCAGCCCCAGCATTTT.

This chain connects TRBV19 to TRBJ2-3; 10 bases match TRBD2. V was clipped by 2 bases and J by 4 bases; unmatched bases: 6. Germline values: CDR1 LNHDA, CDR2 SQIVND (reference sequence). The CDR3 extends over 16 amino acids. DNA of the CDR3: TGTGCCAGTAGTATACTAGCGGGAGAGGGTTCAGATACGCAGTATTTT. As protein: CASSILAGEGSDTQYF.

This clonotype was seen repeatedly, ten times or more. The chain joins TRBV11-1 to TRBJ2-7; TRBD2 agrees at 10 bases. From germline, CDR1 is SGHAT and CDR2 FQDESV (reference sequence). This CDR3 has 18 amino acids. Trimming at V came to 1 base and at J to 4 bases, leaving 13 bases not matched to a gene. The CDR3 sequence is CASSLVLAGNPAGYEQYF. DNA for the CDR3: TGTGCCAGCAGCTTAGTACTAGCGGGAAACCCTGCGGGTTACGAGCAGTACTTC. Full variable domain (remainder filled in from reference TRBV11-1 and TRBJ2-7): EAEVAQSPRYKITEKSQAVAFWCDPISGHATLYWYRQILGQGPELLVQFQDESVVDDSQLPKDRFSAERLKGVDSTLKIQPAELGDSAMYLCASSLVLAGNPAGYEQYFGPGTRLTVT.

The V gene is TRBV5-4, the J gene TRBJ1-2; 7 bases match TRBD1. Germline lookup yields CDR1 SGHNT and CDR2 YYREEE (reference sequence). The CDR3 is 14 amino acids. With 2 bases clipped from V and 4 bases from J, the junction kept 5 bases outside the gene matches. The chain's CDR3 is CASSFGTASYGYTF. As DNA, the CDR3 is TGTGCCAGCAGCTTTGGGACAGCGTCCTATGGCTACACCTTC.

The chain uses TRBV30 and TRBJ2-2; 9 nucleotides agree with TRBD1. The CDR3 length is 18 residues. Germline-derived CDR1 and CDR2 are GTSNPN and SVGIG (reference sequence). J gave up 2 bases and V 3 bases, and 13 bases lay outside the gene matches. CDR3: CAWRDYRGRQLNTGELFF. CDR3 DNA: TGTGCCTGGAGGGATTACAGGGGGCGGCAATTAAACACCGGGGAGCTGTTTTTT.

The table lists this clonotype with a few counts. The chain joins TRBV7-8 to TRBJ1-4; 11 nucleotides align to TRBD1. From germline, CDR1 is SGHVS and CDR2 FQNEAQ. The CDR3 has 15 residues. Trimming at V came to 6 bases and at J to 7 bases, leaving 7 bases not matched to a gene. The CDR3 nucleotides read TGTGCCAGCAGTGAACGGACAGGGGGCCCTGAAAAACTGTTTTTT. Protein sequence: CASSERTGGPEKLFF.

This clonotype has a handful of counts. The genes are TRBV4-1 and TRBJ2-7; D is possibly TRBD2 (6 bases). The CDR3 has 16 amino acids. The germline V and J ends were trimmed by 0 bases and 0 bases, with 12 bases remaining between them. CDR1 is MGHRA, CDR2 YSYEKL, per germline. The DNA of the CDR3 is TGCGCCAGCAGCCAAGAAAGGGACGGGAGCTCCTACGAGCAGTACTTC. This codes for CASSQERDGSSYEQYF.

This clonotype appeared many times. J is TRBJ1-5 and V is TRBV12-3 or TRBV12-4; D not resolved. V was trimmed by 3 bases and J by 4 bases, leaving 10 bases between them. The CDR3 loop spans 14 amino acids. CDR3 nucleotide sequence: TGTGCCAGCAGTTTCTCTCGGGGTAATCAGCCCCAGCATTTT. It translates to CASSFSRGNQPQHF.

This clonotype was counted at least ten times. The genes are TRBV27 and TRBJ2-4; 11 bases map to TRBD2. The CDR3 length is 15 residues. The V gene end was trimmed by 8 bases and the J gene end by 0 bases; junction bases not matched to a gene: 3. CDR1 and CDR2 (germline): MNHEY, SMNVEV (reference sequence). The DNA of the CDR3 is TGTGCCAGCGGGCTAGCGGGGGGAGCCAAAAACATTCAGTACTTC. Its protein product is CASGLAGGAKNIQYF.

This clonotype turned up a few times. This chain links TRBV19 with TRBJ1-2, with D unclear. V lost 2 bases and J lost 0, with 7 bases in between. The CDR3 consists of 14 residues. From germline, CDR1 is LNHDA and CDR2 SQIVND (reference sequence). Here the CDR3 DNA reads TGTGCCAGTAGTATACAACATACTAACTATGGCTACACCTTC. This codes for CASSIQHTNYGYTF.

At least ten counts were recorded for this clonotype. The genes are TRBV7-9 and TRBJ2-7, with D possibly being TRBD2 (6 bases). CDR3 length: 16 amino acids. CDR1 is SEHNR, CDR2 FQNEAQ, per germline (reference sequence). Trimming shortened V by 4 bases and J by 5 bases, and 21 bases separated the two germline ends. CDR3 sequence reads: CASSYGDGGDQDEQYF. CDR3 nucleotides: TGTGCCAGCAGCTACGGGGACGGGGGAGATCAGGACGAGCAGTACTTC.

The chain joins TRBV9 to TRBJ2-5; the D gene is possibly TRBD2 (6 bases). The CDR3 loop spans 14 amino acids. V lost 0 bases and J 2 bases, leaving 8 bases between the germline ends. Germline CDR1 reads SGDLS; CDR2 reads YYNGEE. The CDR3 here is CASSVGLGQETQYF. For the CDR3, the DNA is TGTGCCAGCAGCGTAGGACTAGGACAAGAGACCCAGTACTTC. The variable domain in full, with the rest retrieved from reference TRBV9 and TRBJ2-5, is DSGVTQTPKHLITATGQRVTLRCSPRSGDLSVYWYQQSLDQGLQFLIQYYNGEERAKGNILERFSAQQFPDLHSELNLSSLELGDSALYFCASSVGLGQETQYFGPGTRLLVL.